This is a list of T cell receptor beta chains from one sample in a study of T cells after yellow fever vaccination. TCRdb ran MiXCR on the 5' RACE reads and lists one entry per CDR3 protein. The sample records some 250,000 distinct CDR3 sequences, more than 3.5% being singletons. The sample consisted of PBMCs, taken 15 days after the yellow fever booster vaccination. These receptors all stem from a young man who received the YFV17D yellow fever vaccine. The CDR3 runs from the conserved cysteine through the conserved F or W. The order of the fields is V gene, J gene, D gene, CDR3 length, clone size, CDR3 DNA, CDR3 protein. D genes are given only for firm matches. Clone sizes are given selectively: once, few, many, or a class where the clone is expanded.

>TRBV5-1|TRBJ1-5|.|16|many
TGCGCCAGCAGCTTAGCGCCGGGGGGGGACACCCAGCCCCAGCATTTT
CASSLAPGGDTQPQHF
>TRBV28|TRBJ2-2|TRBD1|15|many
TGTGCCAGCAGTCCCCGGACAGGCCACACCGGGGAGCTGTTTTTT
CASSPRTGHTGELFF
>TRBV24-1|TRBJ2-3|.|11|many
TGTGCCACCGGGTCCCCGGATACGCAGTATTTT
CATGSPDTQYF
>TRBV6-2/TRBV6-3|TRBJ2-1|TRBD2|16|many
TGTGCCAGCAGCCCGCCCTTAGCGGGGTGGTACAATGAGCAGTTCTTC
CASSPPLAGWYNEQFF
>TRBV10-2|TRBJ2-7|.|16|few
TGCGCCAGCAGTGACTATCTCACGGGGAACTCCTACGAGCAGTACTTC
CASSDYLTGNSYEQYF
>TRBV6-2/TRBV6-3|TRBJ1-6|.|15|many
TGTGCCAGCACCTCACAGGGCTTACGTAATTCACCCCTCCACTTT
CASTSQGLRNSPLHF
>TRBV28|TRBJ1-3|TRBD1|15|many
TGTGCCAGCAGTGACAGGGGGCTCTCTGGAAACACCATATATTTT
CASSDRGLSGNTIYF
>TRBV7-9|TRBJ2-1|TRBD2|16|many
TGTGCCAGCGGGCTGGCGGGGGGAGTCTCATACAATGAGCAGTTCTTC
CASGLAGGVSYNEQFF
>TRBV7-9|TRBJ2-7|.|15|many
TGTGCCAGCAGCTCCGGACAGCTCCTTGCCTACGAGCAGTACTTC
CASSSGQLLAYEQYF
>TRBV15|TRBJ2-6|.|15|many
TGTGCCACCAGCGGCGGGACAGCTGGGGCCAACGTCCTGACTTTC
CATSGGTAGANVLTF
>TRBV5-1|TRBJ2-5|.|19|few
TGCGCCAGCAGCCTGGGCTTGTTTTCGGGTAGCAGGAGCCAAGAGACCCAGTACTTC
CASSLGLFSGSRSQETQYF
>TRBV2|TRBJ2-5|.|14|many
TGTGCCAGCAGTAGGGCAGCCCTACAAGAGACCCAGTACTTC
CASSRAALQETQYF
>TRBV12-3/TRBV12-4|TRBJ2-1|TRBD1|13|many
TGTGCCAGCGAAAACCGGGACAGGGCCCACCAGTTCTTC
CASENRDRAHQFF
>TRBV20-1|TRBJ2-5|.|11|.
TGCAGTGCTAAGACCCCTGGGACCCAGTACTTC
CSAKTPGTQYF
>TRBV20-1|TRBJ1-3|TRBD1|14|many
TGCAGTGCTGCACAGGGGGCTTCTGGAAACACCATATATTTT
CSAAQGASGNTIYF
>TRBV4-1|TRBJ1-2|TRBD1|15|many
TGCGCCAGCAGCCAGTCGGGACAGCTCCTCTATGGCTACACCTTC
CASSQSGQLLYGYTF
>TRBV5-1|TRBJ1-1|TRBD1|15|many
TGCGCCAGCAGCCAACTGCAGACAGGGGTAGCTGAAGCTTTCTTT
CASSQLQTGVAEAFF
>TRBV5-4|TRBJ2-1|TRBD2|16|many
TGTGCCAGCAGCTTCTGGACTAGCGGGGGGGTAGATGAGCAGTTCTTC
CASSFWTSGGVDEQFF
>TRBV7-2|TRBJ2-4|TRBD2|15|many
TGTGCCAGCAGCTTACCTAGCGGGGGTTCATACATTCAGTACTTC
CASSLPSGGSYIQYF
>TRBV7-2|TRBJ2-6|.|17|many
TGTGCCAGCAGCTTAGACGTACTCAGCTCTGGGGCCAACGTCCTGACTTTC
CASSLDVLSSGANVLTF
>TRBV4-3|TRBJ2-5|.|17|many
TGCGCCAGCAGCCAAGAGGCCAGGGGGGACTATCAAGAGACCCAGTACTTC
CASSQEARGDYQETQYF
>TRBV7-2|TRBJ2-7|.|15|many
TGTGCCAGCAGCCCGCGGGGACGAGCGGCCTACGAGCAGTACTTC
CASSPRGRAAYEQYF
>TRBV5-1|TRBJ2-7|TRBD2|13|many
TGCGCCAGCAGCTTGGGACTAGCCGTCGAGCAGTACTTC
CASSLGLAVEQYF
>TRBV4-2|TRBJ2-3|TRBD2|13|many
TGTGCCAGCAGCGGGACTAGCGCGGATACGCAGTATTTT
CASSGTSADTQYF
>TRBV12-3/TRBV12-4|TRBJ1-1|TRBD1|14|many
TGTGCCAGCAGTTCGCGGGACAGGGGCACTGAAGCTTTCTTT
CASSSRDRGTEAFF
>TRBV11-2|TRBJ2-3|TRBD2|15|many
TGTGCCAGCAGGCAAAAGCGGGGGGCCACAGATACGCAGTATTTT
CASRQKRGATDTQYF
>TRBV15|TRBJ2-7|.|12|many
TGTGCCACCAGCAGAGATGGCTACGAGCAGTACTTC
CATSRDGYEQYF
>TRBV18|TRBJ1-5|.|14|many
TGTGCCAGCTCACCCACAGAGGACAATCAGCCCCAGCATTTT
CASSPTEDNQPQHF
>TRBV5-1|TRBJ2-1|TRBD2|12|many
TGCGCCAGCAGCTGGGGAGGGAGTGAGCAGTTCTTC
CASSWGGSEQFF
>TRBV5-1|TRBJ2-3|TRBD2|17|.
TGCGCCAGCAGCTTACAGCGGGGGCAGTGGGGGCCAGATACGCAGTATTTT
CASSLQRGQWGPDTQYF
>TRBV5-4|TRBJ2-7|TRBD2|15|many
TGTGCCAGCAGCACCCCTAGCGGGGGGCCAAACGAGCAGTACTTC
CASSTPSGGPNEQYF
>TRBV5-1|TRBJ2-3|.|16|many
TGCGCCAGCAGCATTCCGGACAGTGCTAGCACAGATACGCAGTATTTT
CASSIPDSASTDTQYF
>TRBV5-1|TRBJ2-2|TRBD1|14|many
TGCGCCAGCAGCCTAGGGACAGCAGTGGCGGAGCTGTTTTTT
CASSLGTAVAELFF
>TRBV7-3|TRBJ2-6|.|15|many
TGTGCCAGCAGCTTAGCTCACTCTGGGGCCAACGTCCTGACTTTC
CASSLAHSGANVLTF
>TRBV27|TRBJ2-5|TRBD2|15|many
TGTGCCAGCAGTTGGACGGGGGGGTACCAAGAGACCCAGTACTTC
CASSWTGGYQETQYF
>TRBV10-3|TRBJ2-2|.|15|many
TGTGCCATCAGTAGTATGAGCGGGAACACCGGGGAGCTGTTTTTT
CAISSMSGNTGELFF
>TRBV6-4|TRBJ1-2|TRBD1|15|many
TGTGCCAGCAGTCCCGGAGTTACAGGGGTCTACGGCTACACCTTC
CASSPGVTGVYGYTF
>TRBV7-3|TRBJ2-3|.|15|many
TGTGCCAGCAGCCGAGCGGGTCGGTCCATGGATACGCAGTATTTT
CASSRAGRSMDTQYF
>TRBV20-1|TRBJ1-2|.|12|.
TGCAGTGCTGCCCCGGGGTATAGGGGCTACACCTTC
CSAAPGYRGYTF
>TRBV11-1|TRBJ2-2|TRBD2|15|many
TGTGCCAGCACTAGACCGGGACTAGCGATCGGGGAGCTGTTTTTT
CASTRPGLAIGELFF
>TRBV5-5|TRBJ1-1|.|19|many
TGTGCCAGCAGCTTGGTTCCCCCGATTCCCGATTTTAGGGACACTGAAGCTTTCTTT
CASSLVPPIPDFRDTEAFF
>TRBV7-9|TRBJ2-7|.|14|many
TGTGCCAGCAGCTCCCAGGCGCCCCCCTACGAGCAGTACTTC
CASSSQAPPYEQYF
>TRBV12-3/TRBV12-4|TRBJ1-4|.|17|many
TGTGCCAGCAGTTTAGACTTACAAGCGGGCCCGTCCGAAAAACTGTTTTTT
CASSLDLQAGPSEKLFF
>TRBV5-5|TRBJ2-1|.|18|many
TGTGCCAGCAGCTTGGCGGGGCGGGGGCTTGCCCCCTACAATGAGCAGTTCTTC
CASSLAGRGLAPYNEQFF